A selection of T cell receptor beta chains follows, all from one sample in a study of T-cell memory formation after mild COVID-19. In TCRdb, the 5' RACE reads were re-called with MiXCR into one record per CDR3 protein. The sample lists hundreds of thousands of distinct CDR3 sequences, 15% to 20% seen once, with under 25% in the top ten. The sequenced sample was PBMCs or a T cell subset sorted from them (not recorded which). These receptors were collected from a man aged 18 to 29 who had mild COVID-19 (a few samples of this study predate the infection). Cell type and time point are not known. Both conserved end residues are part of each CDR3. The D gene is left open where the match is weak. Clone size is shown for a subset of rows, as once, few, many or a class of expanded clone.

CDR3 protein: CASSQGYGGESYNEQFF
CDR3 DNA: TGTGCCAGCAGCCAAGGATACGGGGGTGAGTCCTACAATGAGCAGTTCTTC
J gene: TRBJ2-1
D gene: .
clone size: few
V gene: TRBV4-2

CDR3 protein: CASSRRDGIYEQYF
CDR3 DNA: TGCGCCAGCAGCCGACGGGACGGAATATACGAGCAGTACTTC
J gene: TRBJ2-7
D gene: .
clone size: .
V gene: TRBV5-1

CDR3 protein: CASSYPPGQGITYEQYF
CDR3 DNA: TGTGCCAGCAGTTACCCTCCGGGACAGGGGATCACCTACGAGCAGTACTTC
J gene: TRBJ2-7
D gene: TRBD1
clone size: few
V gene: TRBV6-5

CDR3 protein: CASSPPQTYEQYF
CDR3 DNA: TGTGCCAGCTCACCACCACAGACCTACGAGCAGTACTTC
J gene: TRBJ2-7
D gene: .
clone size: many
V gene: TRBV18

CDR3 protein: CSARSRDRGRTDTQYF
CDR3 DNA: TGCAGTGCTAGGTCGCGGGACAGGGGTCGCACAGATACGCAGTATTTT
J gene: TRBJ2-3
D gene: TRBD1
clone size: .
V gene: TRBV20-1

CDR3 protein: CASSLEGPGELFF
CDR3 DNA: TGCGCCAGCAGCTTGGAGGGTCCCGGGGAGCTGTTTTTT
J gene: TRBJ2-2
D gene: .
clone size: many
V gene: TRBV5-1

CDR3 protein: CASTTPGNTEAFF
CDR3 DNA: TGTGCCAGCACCACCCCCGGGAACACTGAAGCTTTCTTT
J gene: TRBJ1-1
D gene: .
clone size: many
V gene: TRBV12-3/TRBV12-4

CDR3 protein: CASSLQGQQSYEQYF
CDR3 DNA: TGCGCCAGCAGCTTGCAGGGACAGCAGTCCTACGAGCAGTACTTC
J gene: TRBJ2-7
D gene: TRBD1
clone size: few
V gene: TRBV5-1

CDR3 protein: CASSLTRMNTEAFF
CDR3 DNA: TGTGCCAGCAGTTTAACGCGGATGAACACTGAAGCTTTCTTT
J gene: TRBJ1-1
D gene: .
clone size: few
V gene: TRBV12-3/TRBV12-4

CDR3 protein: CASSLGSVKQFF
CDR3 DNA: TGTGCCAGCAGCTTGGGTAGCGTAAAGCAGTTCTTC
J gene: TRBJ2-1
D gene: .
clone size: few
V gene: TRBV5-6

CDR3 protein: CASTPFKGTYNEQFF
CDR3 DNA: TGTGCCAGCACCCCGTTTAAAGGAACGTACAATGAGCAGTTCTTC
J gene: TRBJ2-1
D gene: .
clone size: many
V gene: TRBV2

CDR3 protein: CASSVSGGYGGELFF
CDR3 DNA: TGTGCCAGCAGCGTATCCGGGGGCTACGGCGGGGAGCTGTTTTTT
J gene: TRBJ2-2
D gene: .
clone size: few
V gene: TRBV9

CDR3 protein: CSARGTSRETQYF
CDR3 DNA: TGCAGTGCTCGCGGGACTAGCCGGGAGACCCAGTACTTC
J gene: TRBJ2-5
D gene: TRBD2
clone size: few
V gene: TRBV20-1

CDR3 protein: CASSGTSGTSYNEQFF
CDR3 DNA: TGTGCCAGCAGTGGGACTAGCGGGACCTCCTACAATGAGCAGTTCTTC
J gene: TRBJ2-1
D gene: TRBD2
clone size: many
V gene: TRBV6-1

CDR3 protein: CASSLGGGAADTQYF
CDR3 DNA: TGTGCCAGCAGCTTGGGCGGGGGGGCCGCAGATACGCAGTATTTT
J gene: TRBJ2-3
D gene: TRBD2
clone size: many
V gene: TRBV5-4

CDR3 protein: CASSLFLAGGGETQYF
CDR3 DNA: TGTGCCAGCAGCTTATTCCTAGCGGGGGGCGGGGAGACCCAGTACTTC
J gene: TRBJ2-5
D gene: TRBD2
clone size: many
V gene: TRBV7-2

CDR3 protein: CASSPPGQLYGYTF
CDR3 DNA: TGCGCCAGCAGCCCACCGGGACAGTTATATGGCTACACCTTC
J gene: TRBJ1-2
D gene: TRBD1
clone size: .
V gene: TRBV5-1

CDR3 protein: CASSFRKVRETQYF
CDR3 DNA: TGTGCCAGCAGCTTTCGGAAGGTCCGAGAGACCCAGTACTTC
J gene: TRBJ2-5
D gene: .
clone size: few
V gene: TRBV5-6

CDR3 protein: CASSYSGHLYVGEQYF
CDR3 DNA: TGTGCCAGCAGTTACTCAGGACATCTCTACGTGGGGGAGCAGTACTTC
J gene: TRBJ2-7
D gene: .
clone size: .
V gene: TRBV6-5

CDR3 protein: CASSYLNPRAPDGYTF
CDR3 DNA: TGTGCCAGCAGTTACCTTAACCCCAGGGCTCCGGATGGCTACACCTTC
J gene: TRBJ1-2
D gene: .
clone size: .
V gene: TRBV6-2/TRBV6-3

CDR3 protein: CASSRLGAGTEAFF
CDR3 DNA: TGCGCCAGCAGCAGATTGGGGGCAGGCACTGAAGCTTTCTTT
J gene: TRBJ1-1
D gene: .
clone size: many
V gene: TRBV5-1

CDR3 protein: CASSPIGTASSYNSPLHF
CDR3 DNA: TGTGCCAGCAGCCCAATTGGGACTGCTAGCTCCTATAATTCACCCCTCCACTTT
J gene: TRBJ1-6
D gene: .
clone size: .
V gene: TRBV5-6

CDR3 protein: CSVPFSGQETQYF
CDR3 DNA: TGCAGCGTTCCATTTAGCGGTCAAGAGACCCAGTACTTC
J gene: TRBJ2-5
D gene: .
clone size: few
V gene: TRBV29-1

CDR3 protein: CAIRAGADNNEQFF
CDR3 DNA: TGTGCCATCAGAGCCGGCGCGGACAACAATGAGCAGTTCTTC
J gene: TRBJ2-1
D gene: .
clone size: many
V gene: TRBV10-3

CDR3 protein: CASSPQDRGGEKLFF
CDR3 DNA: TGCGCCAGCAGCCCCCAGGACAGGGGTGGTGAAAAACTGTTTTTT
J gene: TRBJ1-4
D gene: TRBD1
clone size: .
V gene: TRBV4-1

CDR3 protein: CSAVDRVEQPQHF
CDR3 DNA: TGCAGTGCGGTCGACAGGGTTGAACAGCCCCAGCATTTT
J gene: TRBJ1-5
D gene: TRBD1
clone size: .
V gene: TRBV20-1

CDR3 protein: CASRERKAKNIQYF
CDR3 DNA: TGTGCCAGCAGGGAGCGAAAAGCCAAAAACATTCAGTACTTC
J gene: TRBJ2-4
D gene: .
clone size: few
V gene: TRBV6-1

CDR3 protein: CASSLGSGGPSGANVLTF
CDR3 DNA: TGTGCCAGCAGCTTAGGATCTGGAGGCCCCTCTGGGGCCAACGTCCTGACTTTC
J gene: TRBJ2-6
D gene: .
clone size: .
V gene: TRBV7-6

CDR3 protein: CASSVVPSGADEQFF
CDR3 DNA: TGTGCCAGCAGCGTAGTCCCTAGCGGGGCGGATGAGCAGTTCTTC
J gene: TRBJ2-1
D gene: TRBD2
clone size: many
V gene: TRBV9

CDR3 protein: CASSQDDPGQGAHRQGNEQFF
CDR3 DNA: TGCGCCAGCAGCCAAGATGACCCGGGACAGGGGGCCCACCGACAGGGCAATGAGCAGTTCTTC
J gene: TRBJ2-1
D gene: TRBD1
clone size: few
V gene: TRBV4-3

CDR3 protein: CASSFLRGGDTQYF
CDR3 DNA: TGTGCCAGCAGTTTCCTCAGGGGAGGAGATACGCAGTATTTT
J gene: TRBJ2-3
D gene: .
clone size: few
V gene: TRBV12-3/TRBV12-4

CDR3 protein: CASSRDSLEQYF
CDR3 DNA: TGCGCCAGCAGCAGGGACAGCCTCGAGCAGTACTTC
J gene: TRBJ2-7
D gene: TRBD1
clone size: .
V gene: TRBV5-1

CDR3 protein: CASKTGRVDTQYF
CDR3 DNA: TGTGCCAGTAAGACAGGGAGGGTGGATACGCAGTATTTT
J gene: TRBJ2-3
D gene: .
clone size: .
V gene: TRBV6-5

CDR3 protein: CASSFFVASSGANVLTF
CDR3 DNA: TGTGCCAGCAGCTTTTTCGTCGCGAGCTCTGGGGCCAACGTCCTGACTTTC
J gene: TRBJ2-6
D gene: .
clone size: .
V gene: TRBV7-2

CDR3 protein: CASSLSGGDQPQHF
CDR3 DNA: TGTGCCAGCAGCTTGTCAGGGGGCGATCAGCCCCAGCATTTT
J gene: TRBJ1-5
D gene: TRBD1
clone size: many
V gene: TRBV5-6

CDR3 protein: CASSASSYTDTQYF
CDR3 DNA: TGTGCCAGCAGCGCCAGCAGCTACACAGATACGCAGTATTTT
J gene: TRBJ2-3
D gene: .
clone size: .
V gene: TRBV9

CDR3 protein: CASSLAGNQYF
CDR3 DNA: TGTGCCAGCAGCTTGGCTGGGAACCAGTACTTC
J gene: TRBJ2-5
D gene: .
clone size: few
V gene: TRBV7-9

CDR3 protein: CSVDRRGGRGDTQYF
CDR3 DNA: TGCAGCGTTGATAGACGCGGGGGCCGGGGAGATACGCAGTATTTT
J gene: TRBJ2-3
D gene: .
clone size: few
V gene: TRBV29-1

CDR3 protein: CASSWATEEAFF
CDR3 DNA: TGTGCCAGCAGCTGGGCCACAGAAGAAGCTTTCTTT
J gene: TRBJ1-1
D gene: .
clone size: few
V gene: TRBV5-4

CDR3 protein: CASGLEAGADTQYF
CDR3 DNA: TGTGCTAGTGGTTTGGAAGCGGGCGCAGATACGCAGTATTTT
J gene: TRBJ2-3
D gene: .
clone size: few
V gene: TRBV12-5

CDR3 protein: CASSLREFTGELFF
CDR3 DNA: TGTGCCAGCAGCTTACGGGAGTTCACCGGGGAGCTGTTTTTT
J gene: TRBJ2-2
D gene: .
clone size: few
V gene: TRBV11-1

CDR3 protein: CASKLGLADGETQYF
CDR3 DNA: TGTGCCAGCAAACTTGGACTAGCTGACGGCGAGACCCAGTACTTC
J gene: TRBJ2-5
D gene: TRBD2
clone size: .
V gene: TRBV6-5

CDR3 protein: CASSLFYTGNNEQFF
CDR3 DNA: TGTGCCAGCAGCTTGTTTTATACGGGAAACAATGAGCAGTTCTTC
J gene: TRBJ2-1
D gene: .
clone size: .
V gene: TRBV5-6

CDR3 protein: CSARDRLAGGNEQFF
CDR3 DNA: TGCAGTGCTAGAGATCGCCTAGCGGGGGGGAATGAGCAGTTCTTC
J gene: TRBJ2-1
D gene: TRBD2
clone size: few
V gene: TRBV20-1

CDR3 protein: CASQGENTEAFF
CDR3 DNA: TGTGCCAGCCAGGGGGAGAACACTGAAGCTTTCTTT
J gene: TRBJ1-1
D gene: TRBD1
clone size: many
V gene: TRBV2

CDR3 protein: CSVGERDVPHYGYTF
CDR3 DNA: TGCAGCGTTGGTGAGAGGGACGTTCCGCACTATGGCTACACCTTC
J gene: TRBJ1-2
D gene: .
clone size: many
V gene: TRBV29-1

CDR3 protein: CASSYDMGLGNTIYF
CDR3 DNA: TGTGCCAGCAGTTACGACATGGGGCTTGGAAACACCATATATTTT
J gene: TRBJ1-3
D gene: .
clone size: .
V gene: TRBV6-5

CDR3 protein: CASSVGPGTGANVLTF
CDR3 DNA: TGTGCCAGCAGCGTAGGACCGGGAACTGGGGCCAACGTCCTGACTTTC
J gene: TRBJ2-6
D gene: .
clone size: .
V gene: TRBV9

CDR3 protein: CATSRSDRGLQTQYF
CDR3 DNA: TGTGCCACCAGCAGATCCGACAGGGGGCTGCAGACCCAGTACTTC
J gene: TRBJ2-5
D gene: TRBD1
clone size: few
V gene: TRBV15

CDR3 protein: CASSQDRVMRAFF
CDR3 DNA: TGCGCCAGCAGCCAAGACAGGGTTATGAGGGCTTTCTTT
J gene: TRBJ1-1
D gene: .
clone size: .
V gene: TRBV4-3